The 32 T cell receptor beta chains below come from one sample, sequenced in a study of blood T cell repertoires in COVID-19. Clones were sequenced by immunoSEQ multiplex PCR, and TCRdb holds only the in-frame ones, with some missing. The table has about half a million clones, 70% to 90% seen once. The specimen was peripheral blood. These TCRs come from a human donor in a cohort sampled during active COVID-19.

V is TRBV15 and J is TRBJ1-2; no definite D call. Germline CDR1 and CDR2: LNHNV and YYDKDF (reference sequence). The CDR3 sequence is 16 residues long. V dropped 5 bases and J dropped 6 bases, with 22 bases sitting between them. The CDR3: CATSPQRRLTPDGYTF. In nucleotides, the CDR3 is TGTGCCACCAGCCCTCAGAGGAGGCTAACTCCGGATGGCTACACCTTC.

The chain links TRBV4-2 to TRBJ2-7; 15 nucleotides match TRBD2. Per germline, CDR1 LGHNA and CDR2 YNFKEQ. The V segment lost 4 bases and the J segment 1 base; nucleotides outside the gene matches: 8. This CDR3 comprises 18 residues. CDR3 sequence: CASSLGLAGGSLSYEQYF. CDR3 sequence (DNA): TGTGCCAGCAGCCTGGGACTAGCGGGAGGTTCACTTTCCTACGAGCAGTACTTC.

The V gene is TRBV11-2, the J gene TRBJ2-5; 8 bases are a match to TRBD1. Germline CDR1 reads SGHAT; CDR2 reads FQNNGV. The CDR3 has 16 amino acids. J lost 5 bases, V lost 3 bases, and 11 bases had no gene match. CDR3 sequence (DNA): TGTGCCAGCAGCTTCGGAAGACAGGGGAAATGGGAGACCCAGTACTTC. It encodes CASSFGRQGKWETQYF.

The chain uses TRBV19 and TRBJ1-1, with D possibly TRBD1 on 5 matching bases. Germline V CDR1 and CDR2: LNHDA, SQIVND (reference sequence). Trimming cost V 3 bases and J 1 base, with 21 bases left between them. The CDR3 contains 18 residues. CDR3 sequence: CASSIWGIEGLPNTEAFF. CDR3 DNA sequence: TGTGCCAGTAGTATCTGGGGCATCGAGGGACTCCCGAACACTGAAGCTTTCTTT.

The chain carries TRBV24-1 and TRBJ2-2; possible D gene TRBD1, 6 bases. Germline CDR1 KGHDR, CDR2 SFDVKD. V was trimmed by 8 bases and J by 5 bases, leaving 17 bases between them. CDR3 size: 15 residues. As DNA, the CDR3 is TGTGCCACCACAGGGGAAGGCAGTAGGACCGGGGAGCTGTTTTTT. Protein sequence: CATTGEGSRTGELFF.

V is TRBV27 and J is TRBJ1-5; TRBD1 matches 8 bases. The V gene end was trimmed by 7 bases and the J gene end by 6 bases; junction bases not matched to a gene: 23. The CDR3 extends over 19 amino acids. Germline V CDR1 and CDR2: MNHEY, SMNVEV (reference sequence). The CDR3 reads CASNPRTGFDLTLSQPQHF. CDR3 in DNA: TGTGCCAGCAATCCCCGGACAGGGTTTGATTTGACTTTGTCTCAGCCCCAGCATTTT.

The V and J genes are TRBV30 and TRBJ2-7; 8 positions agree with TRBD1. CDR3 size: 14 residues. The J segment lost 7 bases and the V segment lost 6 bases, leaving 14 bases of the junction unmatched. From germline, CDR1 is GTSNPN and CDR2 SVGIG (reference sequence). The CDR3 protein is CACHRQGTRREQYF. Written as DNA, the CDR3 is TGTGCCTGCCATCGACAGGGGACAAGGCGGGAGCAGTACTTC.

The chain combines TRBV6-4 with TRBJ2-1; 7 bases fit TRBD2. J lost 4 bases, V lost 3 bases, and 3 bases had no gene match. CDR1 is MRHNA, CDR2 SNTAGT, per germline. This CDR3 has 14 residues. The chain's CDR3 is CASSEMGGYNEQFF. DNA of the CDR3: TGTGCCAGCAGTGAAATGGGGGGGTACAATGAGCAGTTCTTC.

The CDR3 bases are TGTGCCAGCAGACCCCACGGGGAAGGTACTGAAGCTTTCTTT. It encodes CASRPHGEGTEAFF. J is TRBJ1-1 and V is TRBV27; D not resolved. The ends were cut back, 6 bases at V and 5 bases at J, with 16 bases in the middle. There are 14 residues in the CDR3. In germline, CDR1 is MNHEY, CDR2 SMNVEV (reference sequence).

This clone has only one observation. This chain connects TRBV19 to TRBJ2-3; 7 nucleotides match TRBD1. The CDR3 sequence is 20 residues long. Trimming at V came to 5 bases and at J to 0 bases, leaving 20 bases not matched to a gene. Looked up from germline, CDR1 is LNHDA and CDR2 is SQIVND (reference sequence). The CDR3 DNA follows: TGTGCCAGTAGTTACAGGGGTGTGATAGGTCGGGGCACCAGCACAGATACGCAGTATTTT. Protein: CASSYRGVIGRGTSTDTQYF.

The chain couples TRBV4-1 to TRBJ1-2; 7 nucleotides align to TRBD1. With V trimmed by 4 bases and J by 5 bases, 10 bases remained unmatched. Germline V gives CDR1 MGHRA, CDR2 YSYEKL. The CDR3 has 15 residues. The CDR3 DNA reads TGCGCCAGCAGCCCCAGCGGACAGGTGGTTTATGGCTACACCTTC. Translated, it gives CASSPSGQVVYGYTF.

The chain employs TRBV28 and TRBJ1-1, with TRBD1 matching 8 bases. After removal of 6 bases from V and 4 bases from J, the junction contained 7 bases not matched to a gene. Germline values: CDR1 MDHEN, CDR2 SYDVKM. The CDR3 runs to 14 residues. The CDR3, as DNA: TGTGCCAGCAGCCTCGGGGACAGGCCCACTGAAGCTTTCTTT. The encoded protein is CASSLGDRPTEAFF.

The V gene is TRBV10-3, the J gene TRBJ1-6; 10 bases agree with TRBD1. CDR1 is ENHRY, CDR2 SYGVKD, per germline. V was pared by 0 bases and J by 7 bases, with 3 bases of the junction left unmatched. The CDR3 is 16 residues long. CDR3 region: CAISESGGQGNSPLHF. Here the CDR3 DNA reads TGTGCCATCAGTGAGTCAGGGGGACAGGGGAATTCACCCCTCCACTTT.

The V call is TRBV7-3, the J call TRBJ1-4; no definite D call. V was shortened by 1 base and J by 5 bases, with 5 bases between the two germline ends. CDR1 is SGHTA, CDR2 FQGTGA, per germline. The CDR3 runs 13 residues. CDR3 coding DNA: TGTGCCAGCAGCTTAAACAGAAATGAAAAACTGTTTTTT. This encodes CASSLNRNEKLFF.

This sequence joins TRBV5-3 and TRBJ1-2; TRBD1 agrees at 9 bases. TRBV5-3 counts as an open reading frame of uncertain function. V shed 5 bases and J 4 bases; nucleotides not matched to a gene: 9. This CDR3 has 15 residues. The CDR3 loop reads CARRENRDRAYGYTF. The CDR3, as DNA: TGTGCCAGAAGGGAAAACCGGGACAGGGCCTATGGCTACACCTTC.

The V and J genes are TRBV30 and TRBJ1-3; 8 nucleotides agree with TRBD1. Unmatched junction bases numbered 14, after V lost 2 bases and J lost 8 bases. CDR1 is GTSNPN, CDR2 SVGIG, per germline (reference sequence). The CDR3 is made up of 16 amino acids. CDR3 DNA sequence: TGTGCCTGGAGTAAGACTAAGGGACAGGCCCGAGACACCATATATTTT. Translating it yields CAWSKTKGQARDTIYF.

This chain links TRBV6-5 with TRBJ2-1; 8 bases are shared with TRBD2. The V and J ends lost 6 bases and 0 bases, in that order; junction bases with no gene match: 4. This CDR3 is built from 15 residues. Germline values: CDR1 MNHEY, CDR2 SVGAGI. This chain's CDR3 is CASSPREGSYNEQFF. The CDR3 DNA follows: TGTGCCAGCAGCCCCCGGGAGGGCTCCTACAATGAGCAGTTCTTC.

In its sample, this clone was seen many times. This sequence joins TRBV30 and TRBJ2-1; 9 bases align to TRBD2. Trimming cost V 3 bases and J 8 bases; bases outside gene matches: 2. The CDR3 extends over 12 amino acids. Germline V gene data show CDR1 as GTSNPN and CDR2 as SVGIG (reference sequence). The CDR3 reads CAWRGTSYEQFF. The CDR3 bases are TGTGCCTGGAGGGGGACTAGCTATGAGCAGTTCTTC.

This chain links TRBV7-3 with TRBJ2-1; D is perhaps TRBD2 (5 bases). CDR1 is SGHTA and CDR2 is FQGTGA in the germline V gene. Trimming pared 4 bases from V and 4 bases from J, leaving 11 bases between. The CDR3 consists of 14 residues. CDR3 in DNA: TGTGCCAGCAGCTCATACGGGGAGTACAATGAGCAGTTCTTC. Encoded protein: CASSSYGEYNEQFF.

The chain recombines TRBV25-1 with TRBJ2-3; D might be TRBD1 (7 bases). V was trimmed by 7 bases and J by 5 bases, leaving 16 bases between them. Germline CDR1 MGHDK, CDR2 SYGVNS. The CDR3 is 14 amino acids. CDR3 loop: CASIQGGRGDTQYF. CDR3 sequence (DNA): TGTGCCAGCATTCAGGGGGGAAGGGGAGATACGCAGTATTTT.

The J gene is TRBJ1-2, the V gene TRBV19, with TRBD1 matching over 7 bases. V was clipped by 6 bases and J by 4 bases; unmatched bases: 5. The CDR3 runs to 13 residues. In germline, CDR1 is LNHDA, CDR2 SQIVND (reference sequence). Here the CDR3 DNA reads TGTGCCAGTAGCGACAGGGTAACCTATGGCTACACCTTC. Protein: CASSDRVTYGYTF.

The chain uses TRBV7-2 and TRBJ1-2; D possibly corresponds to TRBD1 (5 bases). Germline CDR1 reads SGHTA; CDR2 reads FQGNSA. The CDR3 runs 15 residues. The V end was cut by 5 bases, the J end by 3 bases, with 16 bases between. CDR3 bases: TGTGCCAGCAGCCCGACGGGGGGGAGTTACTATGGCTACACCTTC. Translated: CASSPTGGSYYGYTF.

The rearrangement uses TRBV6-1 and TRBJ1-2; no firm D call. The length of the CDR3 is 15 residues. The germline V gene has CDR1 MNHNS and CDR2 SASEGT. V was clipped by 3 bases and J by 0 bases, with 11 bases between them. The CDR3 sequence is CASSDAGTSNYGYTF. CDR3 sequence (DNA): TGTGCCAGCAGTGACGCTGGCACATCTAACTATGGCTACACCTTC.

The chain employs TRBV2 and TRBJ2-2; D ambiguous. The CDR3 loop spans 15 amino acids. V gave up 0 bases and J gave up 10 bases, with 15 bases separating them. CDR1 and CDR2 from the germline V gene are SNHLY and FYNNEI. This CDR3 reads CASSEARDGASELFF. Written as DNA, the CDR3 is TGTGCCAGCAGTGAAGCGCGAGACGGAGCGTCGGAGCTGTTTTTT.

The chain combines TRBV10-3 with TRBJ2-7; D gene unclear. The CDR3 contains 12 residues. Germline lookup yields CDR1 ENHRY and CDR2 SYGVKD. V was cut by 0 bases and J by 3 bases, with 3 bases left in between. The CDR3 DNA sequence: TGTGCCATCAGTGAGTCGAGCTACGAGCAGTACTTC. Residues: CAISESSYEQYF.

The chain combines TRBV7-3 with TRBJ2-1; the match to TRBD1 covers 12 bases. V shed 4 bases and J 6 bases; nucleotides not matched to a gene: 4. The CDR3 is 15 residues long. From germline, CDR1 is SGHTA and CDR2 FQGTGA. CDR3 coding DNA: TGTGCCAGCAGCTCAGGGGGACAGGGGGCCAATGAGCAGTTCTTC. Translation: CASSSGGQGANEQFF.

This rearrangement joins TRBV5-8 to TRBJ1-6, with unresolved D. Trimming cost V 3 bases and J 0 bases, with 13 bases left between them. The CDR3 sequence is 17 residues long. Per the germline V gene, CDR1 is SGHTS and CDR2 is YDEGEE. The CDR3 DNA follows: TGTGCCAGCAGCTACCGGACGGGAAGCTCCTATAATTCACCCCTCCACTTT. Protein product: CASSYRTGSSYNSPLHF.

The chain employs TRBV4-3 and TRBJ2-7, with D tentatively TRBD2 (6 bases). Trimming left V 4 bases short and J 2 bases short, with 18 bases between. CDR3 length: 16 amino acids. The V gene's germline CDR1 is LGHNA and CDR2 YSLEER. CDR3 DNA: TGCGCCAGCAGCCGAGGGACGGGGGACCTAGCCTACGAGCAGTACTTC. It codes for CASSRGTGDLAYEQYF.

This clone was detected only once. The rearrangement uses TRBV30 and TRBJ2-5; 9 nucleotides agree with TRBD1. The V segment lost 4 bases and the J segment 5 bases; nucleotides outside the gene matches: 8. Germline loops: CDR1 GTSNPN, CDR2 SVGIG (reference sequence). CDR3 length equals 14 residues. The CDR3 is CAWTGGTGKETQYF. CDR3 nucleotides: TGTGCCTGGACCGGTGGGACAGGGAAGGAGACCCAGTACTTC.

This chain connects TRBV7-3 to TRBJ2-5, with D tentatively TRBD2 (6 bases). The V end lost 2 bases, the J end lost 4 bases, and 17 bases lay between the germline ends. Germline loops: CDR1 SGHTA, CDR2 FQGTGA. The CDR3 covers 16 residues. The CDR3 loop reads CASSLSSHGGRETQYF. For the CDR3, the DNA is TGTGCCAGCAGCTTATCGAGCCACGGAGGGAGAGAGACCCAGTACTTC.

This chain uses TRBV27 with TRBJ2-7; the match to TRBD2 covers 10 bases. V lost 4 bases to trimming and J lost 7 bases; unmatched junction nucleotides: 13. The CDR3 loop spans 16 amino acids. The germline V gene has CDR1 MNHEY and CDR2 SMNVEV (reference sequence). As DNA, the CDR3 is TGTGCCAGCAGTTGGGGGATGAGCGGGAGGGCCCGGGAGCAGTACTTC. Protein: CASSWGMSGRAREQYF.

The chain employs TRBV27 and TRBJ1-4, with 9 nucleotides matching TRBD1. The J segment lost 7 bases and the V segment lost 4 bases, leaving 7 bases of the junction unmatched. This CDR3 has 15 residues. Germline V gene lookup returns CDR1 MNHEY and CDR2 SMNVEV (reference sequence). The CDR3 DNA reads as TGTGCCAGCAGTTCCTCACAGGGGGCAGGTGAAAAACTGTTTTTT. Protein: CASSSSQGAGEKLFF.